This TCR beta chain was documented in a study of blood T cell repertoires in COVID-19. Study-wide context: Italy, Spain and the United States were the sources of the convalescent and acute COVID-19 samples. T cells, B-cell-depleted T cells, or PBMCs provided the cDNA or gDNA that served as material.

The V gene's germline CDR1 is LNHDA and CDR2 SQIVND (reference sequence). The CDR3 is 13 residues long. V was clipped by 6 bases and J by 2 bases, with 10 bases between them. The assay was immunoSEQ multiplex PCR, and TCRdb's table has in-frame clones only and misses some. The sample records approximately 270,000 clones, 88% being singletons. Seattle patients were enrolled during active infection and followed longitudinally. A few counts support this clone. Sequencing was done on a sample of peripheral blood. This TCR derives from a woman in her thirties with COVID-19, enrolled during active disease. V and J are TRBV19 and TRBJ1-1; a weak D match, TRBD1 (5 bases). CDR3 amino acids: CASRTDSNTEAFF. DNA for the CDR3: TGTGCCAGTAGGACCGACAGCAACACTGAAGCTTTCTTT.